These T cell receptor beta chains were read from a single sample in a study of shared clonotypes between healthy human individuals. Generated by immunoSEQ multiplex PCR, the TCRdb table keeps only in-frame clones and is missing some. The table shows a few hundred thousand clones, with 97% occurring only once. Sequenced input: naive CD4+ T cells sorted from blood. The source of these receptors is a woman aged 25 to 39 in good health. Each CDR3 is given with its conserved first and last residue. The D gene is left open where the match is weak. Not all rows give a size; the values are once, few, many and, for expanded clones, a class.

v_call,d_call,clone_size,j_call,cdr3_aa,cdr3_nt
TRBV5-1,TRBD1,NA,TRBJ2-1,CASSSGQGRNEQFF,TGCGCCAGCAGCTCAGGACAGGGACGTAATGAGCAGTTCTTC
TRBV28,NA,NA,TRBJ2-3,CASSLSPDTQYF,TGTGCCAGCAGTTTAAGCCCAGATACGCAGTATTTT
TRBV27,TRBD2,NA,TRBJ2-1,CASSPSGRPEQFF,TGTGCCAGCAGCCCTAGCGGGAGGCCGGAGCAGTTCTTC
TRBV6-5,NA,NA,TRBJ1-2,CASSYPGEHYGYTF,TGTGCCAGCAGTTACCCGGGGGAGCACTATGGCTACACCTTC
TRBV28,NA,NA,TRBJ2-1,CALRKGISYNEQFF,TGTGCCCTAAGGAAGGGGATATCCTACAATGAGCAGTTCTTC
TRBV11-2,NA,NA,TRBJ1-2,CASSLLGQGKGYTF,TGTGCCAGCAGCTTACTGGGGCAGGGGAAAGGCTACACCTTC
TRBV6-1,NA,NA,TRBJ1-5,CATRTGSNQPQHF,TGTGCCACCCGGACGGGGAGCAATCAGCCCCAGCATTTT
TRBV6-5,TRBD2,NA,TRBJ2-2,CASKWERGPTGELFF,TGTGCCAGCAAGTGGGAGCGGGGCCCCACCGGGGAGCTGTTTTTT
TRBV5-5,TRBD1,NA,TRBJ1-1,CASSLEGRGYTEAFF,TGTGCCAGCAGCTTGGAGGGCAGGGGGTACACTGAAGCTTTCTTT
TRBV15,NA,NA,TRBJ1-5,CATSRDGPSNQPQHF,TGTGCCACCAGCAGAGATGGCCCCAGCAATCAGCCCCAGCATTTT
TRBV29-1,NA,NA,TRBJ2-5,CSVEIAARETQYF,TGCAGCGTTGAAATAGCAGCCCGGGAGACCCAGTACTTC
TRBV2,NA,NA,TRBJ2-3,CASSAGAADTQYF,TGTGCCAGCAGTGCGGGAGCGGCAGATACGCAGTATTTT
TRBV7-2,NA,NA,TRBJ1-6,CASNLMGSPLHF,TGTGCCAGCAACTTGATGGGTTCACCCCTCCACTTT
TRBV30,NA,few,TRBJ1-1,CAWSLGGDQQAFF,TGTGCCTGGAGCCTAGGAGGGGATCAACAAGCTTTCTTT
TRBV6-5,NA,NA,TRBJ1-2,CASSKGDIRNYGYTF,TGTGCCAGCAGTAAAGGGGACATCCGTAACTATGGCTACACCTTC
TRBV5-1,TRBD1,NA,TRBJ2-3,CASSLVRQGSPDTQYF,TGCGCCAGCAGCTTGGTGAGACAGGGGTCTCCAGATACGCAGTATTTT
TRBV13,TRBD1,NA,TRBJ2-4,CASSPPAGGATKNIQYF,TGTGCCAGCAGCCCGCCCGCAGGGGGCGCAACCAAAAACATTCAGTACTTC
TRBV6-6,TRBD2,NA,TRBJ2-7,CASSPSGRNYEQYF,TGTGCCAGCAGTCCTAGCGGGAGGAACTACGAGCAGTACTTC
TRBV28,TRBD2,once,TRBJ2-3,CASSIAGGGTDTQYF,TGTGCCAGCAGTATAGCGGGAGGGGGCACAGATACGCAGTATTTT
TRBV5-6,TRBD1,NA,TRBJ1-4,CASSRGTGGREKLFF,TGTGCCAGCAGCAGGGGGACAGGAGGAAGGGAAAAACTGTTTTTT
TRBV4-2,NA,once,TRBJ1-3,CASGEGSGNTIYF,TGTGCCAGCGGCGAGGGGAGTGGAAACACCATATATTTT
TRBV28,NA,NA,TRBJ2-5,CASSLTPSQETQYF,TGTGCCAGCAGTTTGACCCCAAGTCAAGAGACCCAGTACTTC
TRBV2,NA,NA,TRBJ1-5,CASSLQGLSNQPQHF,TGTGCCAGCAGTCTACAGGGCCTAAGCAATCAGCCCCAGCATTTT
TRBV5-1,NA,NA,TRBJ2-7,CASSLGLVYEQYF,TGCGCCAGCAGCTTGGGTTTGGTCTACGAGCAGTACTTC